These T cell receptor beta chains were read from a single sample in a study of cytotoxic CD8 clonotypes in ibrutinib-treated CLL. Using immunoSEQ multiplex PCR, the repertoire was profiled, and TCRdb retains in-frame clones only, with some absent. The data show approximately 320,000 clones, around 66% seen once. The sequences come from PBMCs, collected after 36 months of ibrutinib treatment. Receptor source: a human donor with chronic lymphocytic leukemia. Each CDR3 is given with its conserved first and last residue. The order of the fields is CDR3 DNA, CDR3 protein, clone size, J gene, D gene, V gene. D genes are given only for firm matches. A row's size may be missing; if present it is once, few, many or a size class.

DNA: TGCAGCGTTGAAAGCAGCACAGATACGCAGTATTTT; CDR3: CSVESSTDTQYF; size: -; J: TRBJ2-3; D: -; V: TRBV29-1
DNA: TGTGCCAGCAGCCTACAGGGGGCTGCGGGGGAGCTGTTTTTT; CDR3: CASSLQGAAGELFF; size: few; J: TRBJ2-2; D: TRBD1; V: TRBV2
DNA: TGTGCCAGCAGCTTAGGCTGGGAGGGAAGCGAAGCTTTCTTT; CDR3: CASSLGWEGSEAFF; size: -; J: TRBJ1-1; D: -; V: TRBV7-3
DNA: TGTGCCACCAGGGAGGGACGGAACGAGCAGTACTTC; CDR3: CATREGRNEQYF; size: -; J: TRBJ2-7; D: TRBD2; V: TRBV18
DNA: TGTGCCAGCAGCTGGAGGGACAGCACGCAAGAGACCCAGTACTTC; CDR3: CASSWRDSTQETQYF; size: -; J: TRBJ2-5; D: -; V: TRBV11-2
DNA: TGTGCCAGCAGTGACAAACACCCTAATGAAAAACTGTTTTTT; CDR3: CASSDKHPNEKLFF; size: -; J: TRBJ1-4; D: -; V: TRBV6-1
DNA: TGTGCCAGCAGCATCTCCCGGGACAGGGGGCCCCAAGAGACCCAGTACTTC; CDR3: CASSISRDRGPQETQYF; size: -; J: TRBJ2-5; D: TRBD1; V: TRBV9
DNA: TGTGCCAGCAGTTACTTTAGGAATCAGCCCCAGCATTTT; CDR3: CASSYFRNQPQHF; size: few; J: TRBJ1-5; D: -; V: TRBV6-5
DNA: TGTGCCAGCAGCCTGACTAGCGGAACAGATACGCAGTATTTT; CDR3: CASSLTSGTDTQYF; size: -; J: TRBJ2-3; D: TRBD2; V: TRBV5-5
DNA: TGTGCCAGCAGCTCCGTAGCGGGGGACTACAATGAGCAGTTCTTC; CDR3: CASSSVAGDYNEQFF; size: -; J: TRBJ2-1; D: TRBD2; V: TRBV5-4
DNA: TGTGCCATCAAGCCCTGGGGGAACTATGGCTACACCTTC; CDR3: CAIKPWGNYGYTF; size: many; J: TRBJ1-2; D: -; V: TRBV6-6
DNA: TGTGCCAGCTCACCAATGGGTGGCGGAACTAGCACAGATACGCAGTATTTT; CDR3: CASSPMGGGTSTDTQYF; size: -; J: TRBJ2-3; D: -; V: TRBV18
DNA: TGTGCCAGCAGTGAAGACCGTCTAGGGGGCTTTAATTACGAGCAGTACTTC; CDR3: CASSEDRLGGFNYEQYF; size: -; J: TRBJ2-7; D: TRBD1; V: TRBV2
DNA: TGTGCCAGCAGTCCACGACTAGTTACATACGAGCAGTACTTC; CDR3: CASSPRLVTYEQYF; size: -; J: TRBJ2-7; D: -; V: TRBV7-6
DNA: TGTGCCAGTAGTATAGTCACAGGGGGTTTCAATGGCTACACCTTC; CDR3: CASSIVTGGFNGYTF; size: once; J: TRBJ1-2; D: TRBD1; V: TRBV19
DNA: TGCAGCGTTGCAAGAGGGGGAGGGAACACTGAAGCTTTCTTT; CDR3: CSVARGGGNTEAFF; size: -; J: TRBJ1-1; D: -; V: TRBV29-1
DNA: TGTGCCAGCAGCTTGGGAGTGGGACAGGGGGAAGCTTTCTTT; CDR3: CASSLGVGQGEAFF; size: -; J: TRBJ1-1; D: TRBD1; V: TRBV5-5
DNA: TGTGCCAGCTCACCACCGACAGGAACCGGGGAGCTGTTTTTT; CDR3: CASSPPTGTGELFF; size: -; J: TRBJ2-2; D: -; V: TRBV18
DNA: TGTGCCAGCAGTTACTCGGGACTAGCGGGAAACAATGAGCAGTTCTTC; CDR3: CASSYSGLAGNNEQFF; size: -; J: TRBJ2-1; D: TRBD2; V: TRBV6-5
DNA: TGTGCCAGCAGCTTAGTTGGTGGGGCCCTTCGCTACGAGCAGTACTTC; CDR3: CASSLVGGALRYEQYF; size: -; J: TRBJ2-7; D: -; V: TRBV11-2
DNA: TGTGCCAGCAGCGTAGGGCCCAGAGCCTACGAGCAGTACTTC; CDR3: CASSVGPRAYEQYF; size: -; J: TRBJ2-7; D: -; V: TRBV9
DNA: TGTGCCAGCAGCTGGACTGGGACGGGGAACGCTGAAGCTTTCTTT; CDR3: CASSWTGTGNAEAFF; size: -; J: TRBJ1-1; D: -; V: TRBV7-2
DNA: TGTGCCAGCAGGCCCCGGGGGACATATCAGCCCCAGCATTTT; CDR3: CASRPRGTYQPQHF; size: -; J: TRBJ1-5; D: -; V: TRBV28